This T cell receptor beta chain was documented in a study of blood T cell repertoires in COVID-19. This CDR3 is built from 15 residues. CDR1 SGHNT and CDR2 YYREEE come from the germline V gene (reference sequence). V dropped 5 bases and J dropped 5; count of bases not matched to a gene: 8. Categorization into cohorts depended on clinical history that participants reported. Under the authors' procedure: Estimation of nucleated cell counts relied on the amplification of reference gene primers. Generated by immunoSEQ multiplex PCR, the TCRdb table keeps only in-frame clones and is missing some. Clone size and V and J calls were adopted from that table, with D and trimming inferred from the DNA. The sample lists about 170,000 clones, over 65% seen once, with 4% to 4.5% in the top ten.

This rearrangement joins TRBV5-4 to TRBJ1-1; 11 bases line up with TRBD1. The sequence was obtained from a woman between 45 and 65 years old who had recovered from COVID-19. Sequencing used PBMCs or T cells enriched from blood (not recorded which). CDR3 nucleotides: TGTGCCAGCAGTTTCTACGGACAGGGGGCAACTGAAGCTTTCTTT. This translates into CASSFYGQGATEAFF.